The 29 T cell receptor beta chains below were found in one sample sequenced in a study of blood T cell repertoires in COVID-19. TCRdb's copy holds only in-frame clones and misses some; the assay was immunoSEQ multiplex PCR. The sample has tens of thousands of clones, 75% to 90% seen once. Input material: peripheral blood. These receptor sequences come from a man aged 55-75 years with acute or convalescent COVID-19.

The rearrangement links TRBV4-1 to TRBJ2-7, with 8 bases lining up with TRBD2. The CDR3 has 14 amino acids. Germline values: CDR1 MGHRA, CDR2 YSYEKL. Trimming removed 4 bases from V and 1 base from J; junction bases left unmatched: 3. CDR3 region: CASSPAGESYEQYF. The CDR3 DNA reads TGCGCCAGCAGCCCAGCGGGAGAGTCCTACGAGCAGTACTTC.

The rearrangement uses TRBV2 and TRBJ2-1, with 9 bases that match TRBD1. V trimming: 10 bases; J trimming: 4 bases; junction bases outside the gene matches: 11. Germline V gene data show CDR1 as SNHLY and CDR2 as FYNNEI. The CDR3 totals 15 residues. CDR3 sequence (DNA): TGTGCCAAGCGTCCCGGGACAGGGAGATACAATGAGCAGTTCTTC. Translation: CAKRPGTGRYNEQFF.

CDR3 in amino acids: CASSQERTGVGNTEAFF. The CDR3, as DNA: TGTGCCAGCAGCCAAGAGAGGACAGGGGTAGGGAACACTGAAGCTTTCTTT. The rearrangement uses TRBV4-2 and TRBJ1-1, with TRBD1 matching over 9 bases. J lost 1 base, V lost 0 bases, and 6 bases had no gene match. Germline assignment: CDR1 LGHNA and CDR2 YNFKEQ. This CDR3 has 17 residues.

The chain carries TRBV9 and TRBJ2-3; no firm D call. The germline V gene has CDR1 SGDLS and CDR2 YYNGEE. CDR3 size: 12 residues. V was clipped by 0 bases and J by 5 bases, with 4 bases between them. The CDR3 sequence is CASSVDQDTQYF. CDR3 nucleotide sequence: TGTGCCAGCAGCGTAGATCAAGATACGCAGTATTTT.

The CDR3 loop is CASSPGGQYNEQFF. Written as DNA, the CDR3 is TGTGCCAGCAGCCCCGGAGGCCAGTACAATGAGCAGTTCTTC. This chain joins TRBV7-8 and TRBJ2-1; possible D gene TRBD2, 5 bases. V shed 5 bases and J shed 4 bases, with 12 bases lying between them. The CDR3 covers 14 residues. From germline, CDR1 is SGHVS and CDR2 FQNEAQ.

The V gene is TRBV5-6, the J gene TRBJ1-4; perhaps TRBD1 as D (5 bases). This CDR3 spans 16 amino acids. Trimming stripped 3 bases from V and 4 bases from J, with 16 bases between. Germline values: CDR1 SGHDT, CDR2 YYEEEE. The CDR3 coding sequence is TGTGCCAGCAGCTGGCGACAGTTTGGCCATAATGAAAAACTGTTTTTT. It specifies CASSWRQFGHNEKLFF.

This chain joins TRBV18 and TRBJ2-1, with D perhaps matching TRBD2 (7 bases). V was clipped by 0 bases and J by 1 base, with 13 bases between them. The V gene's germline CDR1 is KGHSH and CDR2 LQKENI. The CDR3 sequence is 17 residues long. This chain's CDR3 is CASSPPGGTPSYNEQFF. CDR3 in DNA: TGTGCCAGCTCACCACCCGGGGGGACACCATCCTACAATGAGCAGTTCTTC.

The chain combines TRBV29-1 with TRBJ2-3; D possibly corresponds to TRBD2 (7 bases). Deletions cut 5 bases from V and 2 bases from J, with 14 bases between. CDR1 is SQVTM and CDR2 is ANQGSEA in the germline V gene. CDR3 size: 14 residues. CDR3: CSVLGGAFTDTQYF. The CDR3 DNA sequence: TGCAGCGTTTTGGGGGGGGCCTTCACAGATACGCAGTATTTT.

V is TRBV5-1 and J is TRBJ1-5; 9 bases fit TRBD1. Trimming at V came to 2 bases and at J to 0 bases, leaving 3 bases not matched to a gene. CDR3 size: 16 residues. Germline V gene lookup returns CDR1 SGHRS and CDR2 YFSETQ. The CDR3 loop is CASSLGQGNSNQPQHF. CDR3 bases: TGCGCCAGCAGCTTAGGACAGGGGAATAGCAATCAGCCCCAGCATTTT.

This sequence joins TRBV5-1 and TRBJ1-4; tentative D call: TRBD1 (6 bases). V was shortened by 0 bases and J by 7 bases, with 10 bases between the two germline ends. CDR3 size: 14 residues. Germline CDR1 and CDR2: SGHRS and YFSETQ. The CDR3 spells CASSLAGVSEKLFF. The CDR3 DNA sequence: TGCGCCAGCAGCTTGGCAGGGGTCAGTGAAAAACTGTTTTTT.

This clone was observed once. The chain combines TRBV28 with TRBJ1-3, with 7 bases matching TRBD1. The length of the CDR3 is 14 residues. Germline V gene data show CDR1 as MDHEN and CDR2 as SYDVKM. V lost 8 bases to trimming and J lost 0 bases; unmatched junction nucleotides: 4. This CDR3 reads CASEDRRSGNTIYF. The CDR3 DNA is TGTGCCAGCGAGGACAGGCGCTCTGGAAACACCATATATTTT.

This clone was seen a handful of times. J is TRBJ2-1 and V is TRBV2; 10 bases fit TRBD2. V was clipped by 7 bases and J by 3 bases; unmatched bases: 9. This CDR3 region has 16 residues. Per germline, CDR1 SNHLY and CDR2 FYNNEI. In DNA form, the CDR3 reads TGTGCCAGCACAGCGGGGGGGTATCGGAACTACAATGAGCAGTTCTTC. Translation: CASTAGGYRNYNEQFF.

The chain combines TRBV6-5 with TRBJ1-6; D not resolved. CDR1 and CDR2 from the germline V gene are MNHEY and SVGAGI. This CDR3 comprises 16 residues. V was shortened by 4 bases and J by 7 bases, with 17 bases between the two germline ends. CDR3 DNA: TGTGCCAGCAGTTTGAGCCTCCATTCGGGGAATTCACCCCTCCACTTT. Protein: CASSLSLHSGNSPLHF.

This rearrangement joins TRBV28 to TRBJ1-1; D not resolved. CDR3 length: 12 residues. V lost 6 bases to trimming and J lost 8 bases, with 13 bases between them. The germline CDR1 and CDR2 sequences are MDHEN and SYDVKM. CDR3 residues: CASSPLKSEAFF. The DNA for the CDR3 is TGTGCCAGCAGCCCTCTAAAATCGGAAGCTTTCTTT.

V is TRBV4-3 and J is TRBJ1-6; D gene uncertain. This CDR3 is 16 amino acids long. V gave up 0 bases and J gave up 7 bases, with 13 bases separating them. CDR1 is LGHNA, CDR2 YSLEER, per germline. The CDR3 nucleotides are TGCGCCAGCAGCCAAGACCTGTCCGGGATGAATTCACCCCTCCACTTT. This sequence encodes CASSQDLSGMNSPLHF.

This sequence joins TRBV5-1 and TRBJ2-2; TRBD2 might be the D (6 bases). V shed 4 bases and J shed 3 bases, with 10 bases lying between them. This CDR3 is 14 amino acids long. The germline V gene has CDR1 SGHRS and CDR2 YFSETQ. The CDR3 region is CASSRGGDTGELFF. The CDR3 DNA sequence: TGCGCCAGCAGCCGCGGAGGGGACACCGGGGAGCTGTTTTTT.

V gene TRBV5-5 combines with J gene TRBJ2-7; the D gene is possibly TRBD1 (6 bases). Germline loops: CDR1 SGHKS, CDR2 YYEKEE (reference sequence). V was clipped by 4 bases and J by 1 base, with 21 bases between them. The CDR3 runs to 17 residues. CDR3 in DNA: TGTGCCAGCAGCCTTGGACAGATCGAGTACCCGTCCTACGAGCAGTACTTC. Its protein is CASSLGQIEYPSYEQYF.

V and J are TRBV24-1 and TRBJ2-3; unclear D gene. This CDR3 has 16 amino acids. Germline V gives CDR1 KGHDR, CDR2 SFDVKD. V was trimmed by 9 bases and J by 4 bases, leaving 22 bases between them. The CDR3 bases are TGTGCCACCGGCCTTGCTAGATCTGCCGCCGCAGATACGCAGTATTTT. Amino acid sequence: CATGLARSAAADTQYF.

This clone was counted once. The V call is TRBV7-2, the J call TRBJ1-2; D call uncertain. The germline CDR1 and CDR2 sequences are SGHTA and FQGNSA. The CDR3 is 15 residues long. The V end lost 1 base, the J end lost 8 bases, and 17 bases lay between the germline ends. The CDR3 region is CASSLDRGSPGGYTF. The CDR3 DNA reads as TGTGCCAGCAGCTTAGATCGGGGATCGCCGGGCGGCTACACCTTC.

This chain connects TRBV28 to TRBJ2-3; 8 bases are shared with TRBD2. The J segment lost 4 bases and the V segment lost 2 bases, leaving 8 bases of the junction unmatched. CDR3 length equals 16 residues. Germline CDR1 and CDR2: MDHEN and SYDVKM. The CDR3 here is CASSLNGAGVADTQYF. The CDR3 DNA is TGTGCCAGCAGTTTAAACGGAGCGGGAGTAGCAGATACGCAGTATTTT.

The chain employs TRBV9 and TRBJ2-3, with 14 nucleotides matching TRBD2. The CDR3 is 16 residues long. V dropped 4 bases and J dropped 1; count of bases not matched to a gene: 2. Germline assignment: CDR1 SGDLS and CDR2 YYNGEE. DNA of the CDR3: TGTGCCAGCAGCCCGGGACTAGCGGGAGGCACAGATACGCAGTATTTT. Protein product: CASSPGLAGGTDTQYF.

The chain uses TRBV7-9 and TRBJ2-7, with 7 nucleotides matching TRBD1. J lost 5 bases, V lost 4 bases, and 8 bases had no gene match. Germline assignment: CDR1 SEHNR and CDR2 FQNEAQ (reference sequence). CDR3 length: 14 residues. This CDR3 reads CASSSRQGVHEQYF. The DNA of the CDR3 is TGTGCCAGCAGCTCCCGACAGGGAGTGCACGAGCAGTACTTC.

V usage is TRBV18 and J usage is TRBJ2-6; the D is unclear. Germline values: CDR1 KGHSH, CDR2 LQKENI. The CDR3 consists of 19 residues. Trimming took 4 bases from V and 0 from J, leaving 19 bases between them. The CDR3: CASSQEIRQASSGANVLTF. Written as DNA, the CDR3 is TGTGCCAGCTCACAAGAGATTCGTCAGGCGAGCTCTGGGGCCAACGTCCTGACTTTC.

Here the CDR3 reads CASSLARFLYEQYF. CDR3 nucleotides: TGTGCCAGCAGCTTAGCGAGGTTCCTCTACGAGCAGTACTTC. V usage is TRBV11-2 and J usage is TRBJ2-7; D not resolved. The CDR3 sequence is 14 residues long. The germline V gene encodes CDR1 SGHAT and CDR2 FQNNGV. V was cut by 1 base and J by 3 bases, with 10 bases left in between.

This clone showed up just once. The J gene is TRBJ1-5, the V gene TRBV2; the D gene is possibly TRBD1 (6 bases). Germline values: CDR1 SNHLY, CDR2 FYNNEI. This CDR3 has 15 residues. Trimming took off 4 bases at V and 1 base at J, with 11 bases between the two ends. The CDR3 bases are TGTGCCAGCAGTGGGGACAACCTCAGCAATCAGCCCCAGCATTTT. Amino acid sequence: CASSGDNLSNQPQHF.

V gene TRBV10-1 combines with J gene TRBJ2-2; 9 nucleotides match TRBD2. V trimming: 3 bases; J trimming: 12 bases; junction bases outside the gene matches: 17. The CDR3 spans 17 residues. Germline V gives CDR1 WNHNN, CDR2 SYGVQD (reference sequence). The DNA for the CDR3 is TGCGCCAGCAGTGAAAAAGGATTAGCGGGGGACCTCGGAAAGCTGTTTTTT. Its translation is CASSEKGLAGDLGKLFF.

The chain recombines TRBV4-2 with TRBJ1-5, with D perhaps TRBD1 (5 bases). The V and J ends lost 0 bases and 5 bases respectively, with 8 bases between them. This CDR3 contains 14 residues. CDR1 and CDR2 from the germline V gene are LGHNA and YNFKEQ. The CDR3 is CASSQDIRDQPQHF. Here the CDR3 DNA reads TGTGCCAGCAGCCAAGACATCAGGGATCAGCCCCAGCATTTT.

This clone turned up a few times. J is TRBJ2-2 and V is TRBV5-1, with unresolved D. The V end lost 0 bases, the J end lost 0 bases, and 6 bases lay between the germline ends. The germline V gene has CDR1 SGHRS and CDR2 YFSETQ. The CDR3 is made up of 15 amino acids. Here the CDR3 reads CASSLAQANTGELFF. CDR3 sequence (DNA): TGCGCCAGCAGCTTGGCGCAGGCGAACACCGGGGAGCTGTTTTTT.

Here the CDR3 reads CASSYSPQGEKLFF. The CDR3 DNA reads TGTGCCAGCAGTTACTCTCCCCAGGGGGAAAAACTGTTTTTT. This chain uses TRBV6-5 with TRBJ1-4, with D tentatively TRBD1 (6 bases). V was clipped by 0 bases and J by 8 bases, with 10 bases between them. The germline gives CDR1 MNHEY, CDR2 SVGAGI. CDR3 size: 14 residues.